The present entry profiles one T cell receptor beta chain with its context. The CDR3 is 14 amino acids. Germline CDR1 is LNHDA and CDR2 is SQIVND (reference sequence). V lost 3 bases, J lost 4 bases, and 5 bases stayed unmatched. The entry originates in a study of T cell responses to AZD1222 COVID-19 vaccine. Generated by immunoSEQ multiplex PCR, the TCRdb table keeps only in-frame clones and is missing some. This table has about 150,000 clones, more than 85% appearing once. The receptor's source is an adult who received the AZD1222 COVID-19 vaccine. Sample: peripheral blood, taken 28 days after the second AZD1222 dose. The chain combines TRBV19 with TRBJ1-2, with 7 bases identical to TRBD1. The CDR3 sequence is CASSIYRGGYGYTF. In nucleotides, the CDR3 is TGTGCCAGTAGTATCTACAGGGGTGGCTATGGCTACACCTTC. Full variable domain (remainder filled in from reference TRBV19 and TRBJ1-2): DGGITQSPKYLFRKEGQNVTLSCEQNLNHDAMYWYRQDPGQGLRLIYYSQIVNDFQKGDIAEGYSVSREKKESFPLTVTSAQKNPTAFYLCASSIYRGGYGYTFGSGTRLTVV.